This T cell receptor (beta chain) was recorded in a study of cytomegalovirus exposure and HLA in healthy donors. V lost 5 bases and J lost 3, with 10 bases in between. Germline CDR1 is SGHNT and CDR2 is YENEEA. The CDR3 totals 13 residues. Study-level results: A prior analysis recorded that most TCR beta V segments were productive about 87% or about 30% of the time. With further analysis later on, most CMV-associated TCR beta chains appeared HLA-restricted. Confirmation was obtained in vitro that a few CMV-associated chains are specific for CMV antigens. Per published accounts, TCR beta sequences correctly predicted the HLA-A and HLA-B alleles of most subjects.

The PCR ran on 60 Vbeta and 13 Jbeta primers. Measured with immunoSEQ multiplex PCR; TCRdb has only the in-frame clones, and not every one. Here the sample spans around 130,000 clones, approximately 80% being singletons. As for this clone: Its antigen is unknown.

This sequence was found in a middle-aged man in good health and CMV-seronegative. The V gene is TRBV11-3, the J gene TRBJ2-5; tentative D call: TRBD1 (5 bases). The sequenced material came from PBMCs. CDR3 residues: CASSQDREETQYF. DNA of the CDR3: TGTGCCAGCAGCCAAGACAGAGAAGAGACCCAGTACTTC.